One and the same sample provided the 6 T cell receptor beta chains below, sequenced in a study of T cells expressing NK-cell markers (dated by TCRdb to 2020 to 2021). Library construction relied on 5' RACE. Sequencing was performed on an Illumina HiSeq 2000. With the reads reprocessed by TCRdb, a single entry stands for each CDR3 protein sequence and no DNA is reported. This sample's table carries approximately 420,000 distinct CDR3 sequences. The biggest ten clones account for 9.5% to 12% of the sample. Sequenced sample: blood T cells: a sorted CD56 or NKG2C T cell subset, CD4+ or CD8+ T cells, or bulk PBMC T cells (not recorded which). Receptors originate from a woman in her fifties or sixties in good health. Donor details come from another sample of the same person, matched by shared clones.

The chain combines TRBV20-1 with TRBJ2-5; TCRdb gives TRBD2 as the D gene, but with no DNA this cannot be confirmed. CDR3 length: 16 amino acids. The germline CDR1 and CDR2 sequences are DFQATT and SNEGSKA (reference sequence). The CDR3 protein is CSARDQTSGRGETQYF.

The gene calls are TRBV5-1 and TRBJ2-7; TCRdb designates TRBD1, a call that cannot be tested without DNA. CDR1 and CDR2 (germline): SGHRS, YFSETQ. The CDR3 sequence is 15 residues long. This chain's CDR3 is CASSLGTGALGEQYF.

This chain connects TRBV15 to TRBJ1-5. CDR1 is LNHNV and CDR2 is YYDKDF in the germline V gene (reference sequence). This CDR3 is 12 amino acids long. CDR3 sequence reads: CATRQGFQPQHF.

The CDR3 sequence: CASSPGLAGYHYNEQFF. This chain uses TRBV6-2 or TRBV6-3 with TRBJ2-1; TCRdb proposes TRBD2, but this gene call is untestable without DNA. This CDR3 has 17 residues. Germline V gives CDR1 MNHEY, CDR2 SVGEGT.

V usage is TRBV5-1 and J usage is TRBJ2-2; TCRdb's D call of TRBD1 is untestable without DNA. This CDR3 is built from 16 residues. Germline V gives CDR1 SGHRS, CDR2 YFSETQ. CDR3 protein: CASSFEDRTTTGELFF.

The rearrangement joins TRBV24-1 to TRBJ2-5; TCRdb names TRBD2, which stays unverified in the absence of DNA. Germline lookup yields CDR1 KGHDR and CDR2 SFDVKD. The length of the CDR3 is 16 residues. CDR3: CATSDFAGGGVETQYF.